Listed below are T cell receptor beta chains from one sample, sequenced in a study of T cell repertoires in cytomegalovirus infection. TCRdb reprocessed the reads via MiXCR and lists one record per CDR3 protein. The data contain 300,000 or so distinct CDR3 sequences, roughly a tenth of them singletons. The source material was PBMCs. The receptors were gathered from a human donor in good health (CMV status not recorded). Some clones in this sample may be carry-over from other donors' samples. Both conserved end residues are part of each CDR3. The order of the fields is V gene, clone size, J gene, D gene, CDR3 protein, CDR3 DNA. The D gene is left open where the match is weak. Expanded clones get a size class; other rows say once, few or many, or leave the size out.

v_call: TRBV20-1
clone_size: many
j_call: TRBJ2-5
d_call: TRBD1
cdr3_aa: CSASRPTGKTQYF
cdr3_nt: TGCAGTGCTAGCCGCCCGACAGGGAAGACCCAGTACTTC

v_call: TRBV7-2
clone_size: .
j_call: TRBJ2-1
d_call: .
cdr3_aa: CASSPNKNEELF
cdr3_nt: TGTGCCAGCAGCCCGAACAAGAATGAGGAGTTATTC

v_call: TRBV3-1
clone_size: .
j_call: TRBJ2-5
d_call: .
cdr3_aa: CAGSQVSRVSNRETQYF
cdr3_nt: TGTGCCGGCAGCCAAGTATCCAGGGTGAGTAATAGAGAGACCCAGTACTTC

v_call: TRBV10-3
clone_size: few
j_call: TRBJ2-6
d_call: .
cdr3_aa: CAIKSSAGANVLTF
cdr3_nt: TGTGCCATCAAATCTAGCGCTGGGGCCAACGTCCTGACTTTC

v_call: TRBV29-1
clone_size: many
j_call: TRBJ1-5
d_call: .
cdr3_aa: CSAKGRDFGNQPQHF
cdr3_nt: TGCAGCGCTAAGGGGCGCGATTTCGGCAATCAGCCCCAGCATTTT

v_call: TRBV29-1
clone_size: many
j_call: TRBJ1-1
d_call: TRBD1
cdr3_aa: CSVVGDRGRGAFF
cdr3_nt: TGCAGCGTTGTGGGGGACAGGGGGCGCGGAGCTTTCTTT

v_call: TRBV20-1
clone_size: .
j_call: TRBJ1-5
d_call: .
cdr3_aa: CSAREVGAANQPQHF
cdr3_nt: TGCAGTGCTAGAGAGGTGGGGGCAGCTAATCAGCCCCAGCATTTT

v_call: TRBV28
clone_size: many
j_call: TRBJ1-2
d_call: .
cdr3_aa: CASSLSLGQSSGYTF
cdr3_nt: TGTGCCAGCAGCCTGAGCCTAGGACAGTCCTCAGGCTACACCTTC

v_call: TRBV7-2
clone_size: many
j_call: TRBJ2-1
d_call: TRBD2
cdr3_aa: CASSFRSPGSSGGRTSYNEQFF
cdr3_nt: TGTGCCAGCAGCTTTAGGAGCCCCGGGTCTAGCGGGGGCCGCACCTCCTACAATGAGCAGTTCTTC

v_call: TRBV2
clone_size: many
j_call: TRBJ2-3
d_call: TRBD2
cdr3_aa: CASIKGTSQRDTQYF
cdr3_nt: TGTGCCAGCATTAAAGGGACTAGCCAAAGAGATACGCAGTATTTT

v_call: TRBV20-1
clone_size: many
j_call: TRBJ2-7
d_call: .
cdr3_aa: CSARSSADEQYF
cdr3_nt: TGCAGTGCTAGATCTTCCGCCGACGAGCAGTACTTC

v_call: TRBV20-1
clone_size: few
j_call: TRBJ2-3
d_call: .
cdr3_aa: CSARDQGADTQYF
cdr3_nt: TGCAGTGCTAGAGATCAAGGAGCAGATACGCAGTATTTT

v_call: TRBV10-2
clone_size: many
j_call: TRBJ2-7
d_call: TRBD1
cdr3_aa: CASRPGQGFDEQYF
cdr3_nt: TGCGCCAGCAGGCCCGGACAGGGGTTTGACGAGCAGTACTTC

v_call: TRBV5-5
clone_size: many
j_call: TRBJ2-3
d_call: TRBD2
cdr3_aa: CASSPGTSGGTDTQYF
cdr3_nt: TGTGCCAGCAGCCCTGGGACTAGCGGGGGCACAGATACGCAGTATTTT

v_call: TRBV6-1
clone_size: many
j_call: TRBJ1-5
d_call: TRBD1
cdr3_aa: CASSPRDRAWNQPQHF
cdr3_nt: TGTGCCAGCAGCCCTCGGGACAGGGCCTGGAATCAGCCCCAGCATTTT

v_call: TRBV20-1
clone_size: .
j_call: TRBJ2-1
d_call: TRBD2
cdr3_aa: CSALRTSGLTDEQFF
cdr3_nt: TGCAGTGCTCTTAGGACTAGCGGGCTGACCGATGAGCAGTTCTTC

v_call: TRBV28
clone_size: many
j_call: TRBJ2-3
d_call: TRBD1
cdr3_aa: CASSLYGQGTDTQYF
cdr3_nt: TGTGCCAGCAGTTTATATGGACAGGGAACAGATACGCAGTATTTT

v_call: TRBV7-3
clone_size: many
j_call: TRBJ2-2
d_call: .
cdr3_aa: CASRLGNTGELFF
cdr3_nt: TGTGCCAGCAGACTCGGGAACACCGGGGAGCTGTTTTTT

v_call: TRBV2
clone_size: .
j_call: TRBJ1-1
d_call: .
cdr3_aa: CASSGDSPNTEAFF
cdr3_nt: TGTGCCAGCAGTGGGGATTCCCCGAACACTGAAGCTTTCTTT

v_call: TRBV10-3
clone_size: many
j_call: TRBJ1-5
d_call: .
cdr3_aa: CAISPGVSNQPQHF
cdr3_nt: TGTGCCATCTCTCCAGGGGTAAGCAATCAGCCCCAGCATTTT

v_call: TRBV3-1
clone_size: .
j_call: TRBJ1-5
d_call: .
cdr3_aa: CASSWTHASTDTQHF
cdr3_nt: TGTGCCAGCAGCTGGACTCATGCTAGCACAGATACGCAGCATTTT

v_call: TRBV12-5
clone_size: .
j_call: TRBJ2-1
d_call: TRBD1
cdr3_aa: CASGSGTGFTYNEQFF
cdr3_nt: TGTGCTAGTGGTTCCGGGACAGGGTTCACCTACAATGAGCAGTTCTTC

v_call: TRBV19
clone_size: .
j_call: TRBJ2-1
d_call: TRBD2
cdr3_aa: CASSPQGGDNNEQFF
cdr3_nt: TGTGCCAGTAGTCCCCAGGGAGGGGATAACAATGAGCAGTTCTTC